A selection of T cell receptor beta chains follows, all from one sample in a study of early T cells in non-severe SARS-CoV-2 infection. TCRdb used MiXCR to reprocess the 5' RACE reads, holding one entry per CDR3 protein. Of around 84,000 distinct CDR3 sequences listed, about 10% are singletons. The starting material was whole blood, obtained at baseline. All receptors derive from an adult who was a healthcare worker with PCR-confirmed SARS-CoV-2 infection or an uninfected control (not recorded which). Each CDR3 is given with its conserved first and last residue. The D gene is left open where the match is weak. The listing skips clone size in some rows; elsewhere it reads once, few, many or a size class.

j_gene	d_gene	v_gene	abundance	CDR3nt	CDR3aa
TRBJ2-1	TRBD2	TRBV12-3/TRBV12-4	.	TGTGCCAGCAGTCCTAGCGGGAGGGGGGAGTTCTTC	CASSPSGRGEFF
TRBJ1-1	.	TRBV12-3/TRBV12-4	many	TGCGCCAGCAGCCGGGACACTGAAGCTTTCTTT	CASSRDTEAFF
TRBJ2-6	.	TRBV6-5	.	TGTGCCAGCAGCTCCTTAAGCTCTGGGGCCAACGTCCTGACTTTC	CASSSLSSGANVLTF
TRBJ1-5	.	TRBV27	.	TGTGCCAGCGCCTCCCGGGAGGGTTCGGGGCAGCCCCAGCATTTT	CASASREGSGQPQHF
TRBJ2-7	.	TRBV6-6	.	TGTGCCAGCAGTCCCCGGGAGAGCTCCTACGAGCAGTACTTC	CASSPRESSYEQYF
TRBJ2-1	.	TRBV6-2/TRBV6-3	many	TGTGCCAGCAGTTTTGGGAATGAGCAGTTCTTC	CASSFGNEQFF
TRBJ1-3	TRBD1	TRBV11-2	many	TGTGCCAGCAGCTCTCCCGGGACAGGGGGCGCTGGAAACACCATATATTTT	CASSSPGTGGAGNTIYF
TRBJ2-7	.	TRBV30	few	TGTGCCTGGAGTGTCCTACTAGCCCGGGACCCGGAGTACTTC	CAWSVLLARDPEYF
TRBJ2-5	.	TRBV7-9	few	TGTGCCAGCAGCTTAGGGGAGCGGGCCCAAGAGACCCAGTACTTC	CASSLGERAQETQYF
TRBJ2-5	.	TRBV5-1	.	TGCGCCAGCAGCAGGGACACTACATCTGGGGGAGAGACCCAGTACTTC	CASSRDTTSGGETQYF
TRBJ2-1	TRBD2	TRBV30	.	TGTGCCTGGAGTAGTGGCGGGAGGTTTGAGCAGTTCTTC	CAWSSGGRFEQFF
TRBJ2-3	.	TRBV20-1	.	TGCAGTGCCAGATGGGGCACAGATACGCAGTATTTT	CSARWGTDTQYF
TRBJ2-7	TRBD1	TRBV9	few	TGTGCCAGCAGCCCGCGGACAGGGTCCTACGAGCAGTACTTC	CASSPRTGSYEQYF
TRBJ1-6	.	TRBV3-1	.	TGTGCCAGCAGCCAAACTACGAGCTCCAATTCACCCCTCCACTTT	CASSQTTSSNSPLHF
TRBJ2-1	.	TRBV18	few	TGTGCCAGCTCATCGCGGGACAAAGAGCAGTTCTTC	CASSSRDKEQFF